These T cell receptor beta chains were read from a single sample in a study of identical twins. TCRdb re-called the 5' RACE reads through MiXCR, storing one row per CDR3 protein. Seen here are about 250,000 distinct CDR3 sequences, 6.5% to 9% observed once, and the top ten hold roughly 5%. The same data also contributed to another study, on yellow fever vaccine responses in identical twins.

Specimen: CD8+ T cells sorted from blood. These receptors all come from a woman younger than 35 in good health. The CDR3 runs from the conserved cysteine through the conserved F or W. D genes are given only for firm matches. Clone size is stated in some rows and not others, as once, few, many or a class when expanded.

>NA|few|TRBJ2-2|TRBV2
TGTGCCAGCATCGGTAGCGGAGTGAACACCGGGGAGCTGTTTTTT
CASIGSGVNTGELFF
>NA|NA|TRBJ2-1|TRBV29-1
TGCAGCGTCGATCAGGGGGGAGACGATGAGCAGTTCTTC
CSVDQGGDDEQFF
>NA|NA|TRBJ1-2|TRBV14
TGTGCCAGCAGCCAATTTGGAAACTATGGCTACACCTTC
CASSQFGNYGYTF
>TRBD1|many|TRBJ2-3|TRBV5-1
TGCGCCAGCAGCTTGGAAGGGACAGCCTCTAGCACAGATACGCAGTATTTT
CASSLEGTASSTDTQYF
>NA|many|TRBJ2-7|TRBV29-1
TGCAGCGTTGAAGATCTGGACAGCCCTTTCCACGAGCAGTACTTC
CSVEDLDSPFHEQYF
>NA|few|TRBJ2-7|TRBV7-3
TGTGCCAGCAGCTTAGGGGCAGGCGACTACGAGCAGTACTTC
CASSLGAGDYEQYF
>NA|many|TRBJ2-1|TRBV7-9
TGTGCCAGCAGCTTCAGGATCGACAATGAGCAGTTCTTC
CASSFRIDNEQFF
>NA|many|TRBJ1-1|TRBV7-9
TGTGCCAGCAGCTTAGGGGGGGTCGCAGAAGCTTTCTTT
CASSLGGVAEAFF
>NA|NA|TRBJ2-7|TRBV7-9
TGTGCCTCCGGGGGAGCAAGAGGCTACGAGCAGTACTTC
CASGGARGYEQYF
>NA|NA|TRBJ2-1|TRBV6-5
TGTGCCAGCAGTTACTCGACGCCACAGCACCCCTACAATGAGCAGTTCTTC
CASSYSTPQHPYNEQFF
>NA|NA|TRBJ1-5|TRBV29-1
TGCAGCGTTGAAGAGGAGGGGTTTGGGAATCAGCCCCAGCATTTT
CSVEEEGFGNQPQHF
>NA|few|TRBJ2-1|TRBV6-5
TGTGCCAGCAGTTACTCGGCAGGGAGGTACAATGAGCAGTTCTTC
CASSYSAGRYNEQFF
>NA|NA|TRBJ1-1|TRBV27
TGTGCCAGCAGTTTATTTTGGGACACTGAAGCTTTCTTT
CASSLFWDTEAFF
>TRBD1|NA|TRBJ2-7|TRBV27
TGTGCCAGTAACCGGGCGCCGGACAGGGGGGCCTACGAGCAGTACTTC
CASNRAPDRGAYEQYF
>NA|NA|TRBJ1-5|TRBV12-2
TGTGCAAGTCGCCGTAAGGAAAATCAGCCCCAGCATTTT
CASRRKENQPQHF
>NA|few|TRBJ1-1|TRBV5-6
TGTGCCAGCAGCTGGGGTCCCGACAACACTGAAGCTTTCTTT
CASSWGPDNTEAFF
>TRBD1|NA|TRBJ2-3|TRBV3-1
TGTGCCAGCAGCCAAACAGGGGGTGGTAGTACAGATACGCAGTATTTT
CASSQTGGGSTDTQYF
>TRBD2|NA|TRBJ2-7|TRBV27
TGTGCCACGAAGAGTCGACTAGCGGAGACCTACGAGCAGTACTTC
CATKSRLAETYEQYF
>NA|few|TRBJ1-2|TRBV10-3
TGTGCCATCAGTGAGTCCCAAACAGGGACTAACTATGGCTACACCTTC
CAISESQTGTNYGYTF
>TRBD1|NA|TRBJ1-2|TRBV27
TGTGCCAGCAGCATCCAGGGGGCTGGCTATGGCTACACCTTC
CASSIQGAGYGYTF
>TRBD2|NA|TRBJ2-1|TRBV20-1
TGCAGGCCTAGCGGCCCCTACAATGAGCAGTTCTTC
CRPSGPYNEQFF